This TCR beta chain comes out of a study of vaccination and CD4 T cells after COVID-19. As concerns this clonotype: The target antigen is unknown.

This CDR3 has 13 residues. V lost 0 bases and J 9 bases, leaving 9 bases between the germline ends. Germline V CDR1 and CDR2: SGHAT, FQNNGV. Described treatment: approximately nine-day PBMC culture with coronavirus spike peptide pools or control peptides (ViraFEST assay). Roughly 2 million PBMCs went into each well for culture with approximately 9.4 IU/ml IL-2 and roughly 9 ug/ml peptide pools. CD4+ T cells that had been cultured provided DNA sequenced with the Oncomine TCR Beta short-read assay. TCRdb re-called the PCR reads through MiXCR, storing one row per CDR3 protein. The profile shows just under 20,000 distinct CDR3 sequences, approximately 27% of them singletons.

The clonotype was recovered from a human donor with COVID-19. The genes are TRBV11-2 and TRBJ2-1; D gene ambiguous. The material sequenced was cultured CD4+ T cells from blood. Here the CDR3 reads CASSLDVSAEQFF. CDR3 coding DNA: TGTGCCAGCAGCTTAGACGTCAGTGCTGAGCAGTTCTTC.